This T cell receptor beta chain was found in a study of a mutant IDH1 vaccine in newly diagnosed glioma. Whole-study context: Beginning 4-6 weeks after radiotherapy alone, or with temozolomide cycles, vaccination took place. Previous care, which was radiotherapy, temozolomide, or both, most often involved both.

As to time point: week 5, during vaccination. Doses comprised 300 ug of mutant IDH1 20-mer peptide each, plus topical imiquimod. Some clones are missing from TCRdb's copy, which holds only in-frame ones; the method was immunoSEQ multiplex PCR. This sample carries tens of thousands of clones, 75% to 95% of them seen once, and the ten largest clones take about 0.6%. A word on this clone: Antigen specificity is unknown.

Sequenced here: PBMCs, sampled from a glioma patient whose treatment included an IDH1 peptide vaccine. The TCR comes from a woman in her forties or fifties with glioma.

The CDR3 DNA reads as TGTGCCAGCAGTTATGATGGTCATTCTAACTATGGCTACACCTTC. As protein: CASSYDGHSNYGYTF. The chain employs TRBV6-5 and TRBJ1-2; no clear D gene. CDR3 size: 15 residues. Germline V gives CDR1 MNHEY, CDR2 SVGAGI. Trimming cost V 3 bases and J 0 bases, with 11 bases left between them.